This T cell receptor beta chain appears in the sequencing data of a study of control samples from healthy donors and cancer patients. Data came from immunoSEQ multiplex PCR; TCRdb stores just in-frame clones and leaves some out. The repertoire has about 18,000 clones, about 85% of them found once; the top ten carry approximately 30%. The CDR3 is 15 amino acids. Trimming left V 4 bases short and J 2 bases short, with 12 bases between. The V gene's germline CDR1 is LNHDA and CDR2 SQIVND (reference sequence). The table lists this clone with a count of one. This receptor was taken from a woman in her 70s with lung cancer. Source material: PBMCs. The V call is TRBV19, the J call TRBJ1-5; D is unclear. The CDR3 protein is CASSRVPGGNQPQHF. CDR3 DNA: TGTGCCAGTAGTAGGGTCCCCGGCGGCAATCAGCCCCAGCATTTT.